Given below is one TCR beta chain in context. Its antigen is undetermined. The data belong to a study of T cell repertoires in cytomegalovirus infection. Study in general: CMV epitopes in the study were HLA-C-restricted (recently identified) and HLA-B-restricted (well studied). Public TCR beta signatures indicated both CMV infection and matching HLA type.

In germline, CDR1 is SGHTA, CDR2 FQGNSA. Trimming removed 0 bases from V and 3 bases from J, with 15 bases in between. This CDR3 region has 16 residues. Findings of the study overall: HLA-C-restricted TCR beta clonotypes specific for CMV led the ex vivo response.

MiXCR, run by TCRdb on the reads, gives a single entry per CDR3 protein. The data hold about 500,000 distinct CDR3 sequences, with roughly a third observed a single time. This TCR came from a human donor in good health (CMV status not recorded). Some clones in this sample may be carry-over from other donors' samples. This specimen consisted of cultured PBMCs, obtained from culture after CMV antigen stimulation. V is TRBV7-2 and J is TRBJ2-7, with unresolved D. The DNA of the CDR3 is TGTGCCAGCAGCTTAGCCGAGGCGGCCAGCTTCTACGAGCAGTACTTC. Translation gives CASSLAEAASFYEQYF.